Sequencing of this T cell receptor beta chain was carried out in a study of blood T cell repertoires in COVID-19. This clone was found once. Measured with immunoSEQ multiplex PCR; TCRdb has only the in-frame clones, and not every one. The sample holds 130,000 or so clones; roughly four fifths are singletons and the top ten take 3% to 3.5%. The ends lost 2 bases at V and 3 bases at J; junction bases unmatched: 7. This CDR3 spans 16 amino acids. Per the germline V gene, CDR1 is GTSNPN and CDR2 is SVGIG (reference sequence). Material: peripheral blood. The clonotype was recovered from a woman older than 75 with acute or convalescent COVID-19. The J gene is TRBJ2-1, the V gene TRBV30, with 10 bases matching TRBD2. The CDR3 DNA is TGTGCCTGGAGTATGGGTTTAGCGGGGGGCTACAATGAGCAGTTCTTC. Protein sequence: CAWSMGLAGGYNEQFF.